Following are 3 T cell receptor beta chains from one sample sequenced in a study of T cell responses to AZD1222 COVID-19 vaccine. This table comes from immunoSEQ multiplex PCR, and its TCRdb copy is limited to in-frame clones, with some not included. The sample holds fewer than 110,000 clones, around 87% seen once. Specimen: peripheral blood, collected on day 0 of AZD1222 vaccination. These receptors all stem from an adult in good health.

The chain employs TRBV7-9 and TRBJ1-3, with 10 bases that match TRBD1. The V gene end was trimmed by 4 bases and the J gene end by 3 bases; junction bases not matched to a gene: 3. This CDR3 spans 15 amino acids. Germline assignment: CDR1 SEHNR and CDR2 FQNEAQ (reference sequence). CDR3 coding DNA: TGTGCCAGCAGCTCCAGGACAGGGGGTGGAAACACCATATATTTT. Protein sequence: CASSSRTGGGNTIYF.

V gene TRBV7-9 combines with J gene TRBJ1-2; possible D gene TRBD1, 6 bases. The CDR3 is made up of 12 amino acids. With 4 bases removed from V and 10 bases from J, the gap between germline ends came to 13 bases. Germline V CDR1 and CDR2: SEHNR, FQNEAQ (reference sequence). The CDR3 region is CASSSRTDNYTF. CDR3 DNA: TGTGCCAGCAGCTCGCGGACAGATAACTACACCTTC. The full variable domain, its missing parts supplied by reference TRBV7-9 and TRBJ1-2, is DTGVSQNPRHKITKRGQNVTFRCDPISEHNRLYWYRQTLGQGPEFLTYFQNEAQLEKSRLLSDRFSAERPKGSFSTLEIQRTEQGDSAMYLCASSSRTDNYTFGSGTRLTVV.

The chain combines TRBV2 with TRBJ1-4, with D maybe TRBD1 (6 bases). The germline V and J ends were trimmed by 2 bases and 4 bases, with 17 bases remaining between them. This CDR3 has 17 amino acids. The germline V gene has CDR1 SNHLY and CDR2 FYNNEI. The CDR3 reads CASSERGSGAGNEKLFF. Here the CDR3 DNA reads TGTGCCAGCAGTGAAAGAGGTTCAGGGGCCGGTAATGAAAAACTGTTTTTT. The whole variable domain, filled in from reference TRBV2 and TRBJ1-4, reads EPEVTQTPSHQVTQMGQEVILRCVPISNHLYFYWYRQILGQKVEFLVSFYNNEISEKSEIFDDQFSVERPDGSNFTLKIRSTKLEDSAMYFCASSERGSGAGNEKLFFGSGTQLSVL.